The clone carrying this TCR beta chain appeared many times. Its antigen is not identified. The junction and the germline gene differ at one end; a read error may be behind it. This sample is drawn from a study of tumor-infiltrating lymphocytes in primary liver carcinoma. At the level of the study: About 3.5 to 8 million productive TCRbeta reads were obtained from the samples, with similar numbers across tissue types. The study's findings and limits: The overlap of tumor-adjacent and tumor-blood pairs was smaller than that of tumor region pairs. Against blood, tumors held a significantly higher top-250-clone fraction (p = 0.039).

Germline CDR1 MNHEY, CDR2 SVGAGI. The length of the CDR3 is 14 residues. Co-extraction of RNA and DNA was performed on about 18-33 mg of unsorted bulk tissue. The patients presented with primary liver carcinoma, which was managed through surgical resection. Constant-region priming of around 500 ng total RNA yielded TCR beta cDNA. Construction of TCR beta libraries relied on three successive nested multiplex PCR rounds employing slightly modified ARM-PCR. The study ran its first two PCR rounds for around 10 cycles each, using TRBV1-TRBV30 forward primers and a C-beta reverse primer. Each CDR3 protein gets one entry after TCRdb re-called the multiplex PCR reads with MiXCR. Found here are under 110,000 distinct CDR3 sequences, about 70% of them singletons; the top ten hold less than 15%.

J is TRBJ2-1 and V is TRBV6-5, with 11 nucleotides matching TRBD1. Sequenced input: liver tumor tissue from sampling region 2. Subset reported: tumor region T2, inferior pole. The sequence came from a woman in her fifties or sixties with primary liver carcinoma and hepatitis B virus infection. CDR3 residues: CAGRGQGGYDEQFF. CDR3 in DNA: TGTGCCGGCAGGGGACAGGGGGGCTACGATGAGCAGTTCTTC.